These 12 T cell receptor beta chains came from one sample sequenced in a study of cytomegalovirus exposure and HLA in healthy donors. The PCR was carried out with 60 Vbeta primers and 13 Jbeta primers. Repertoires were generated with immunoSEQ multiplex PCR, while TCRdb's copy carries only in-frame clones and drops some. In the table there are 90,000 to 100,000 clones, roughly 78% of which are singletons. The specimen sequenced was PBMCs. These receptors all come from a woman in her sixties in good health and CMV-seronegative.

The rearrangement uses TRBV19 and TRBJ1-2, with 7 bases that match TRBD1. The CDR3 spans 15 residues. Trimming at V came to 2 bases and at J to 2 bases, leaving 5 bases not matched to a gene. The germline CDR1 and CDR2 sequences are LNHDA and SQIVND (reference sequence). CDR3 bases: TGTGCCAGTAGTATATCCGGGACAGAAAACTATGGCTACACCTTC. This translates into CASSISGTENYGYTF.

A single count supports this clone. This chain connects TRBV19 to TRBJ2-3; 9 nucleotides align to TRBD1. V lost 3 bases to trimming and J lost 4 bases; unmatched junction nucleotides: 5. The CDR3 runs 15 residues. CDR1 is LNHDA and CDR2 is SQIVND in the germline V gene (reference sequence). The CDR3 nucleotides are TGTGCCAGTAGTATCCGGACAGGGGAGGCAGATACGCAGTATTTT. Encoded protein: CASSIRTGEADTQYF.

CDR3 nucleotides: TGCGCCAGCAGCCAAGAAACCGGGGGTCAGCCCCAGCATTTT. The encoded protein is CASSQETGGQPQHF. The chain combines TRBV4-3 with TRBJ1-5; D possibly corresponds to TRBD1 (5 bases). The ends were cut back, 0 bases at V and 6 bases at J, with 9 bases in the middle. Germline CDR1 reads LGHNA; CDR2 reads YSLEER. The CDR3 length is 14 residues.

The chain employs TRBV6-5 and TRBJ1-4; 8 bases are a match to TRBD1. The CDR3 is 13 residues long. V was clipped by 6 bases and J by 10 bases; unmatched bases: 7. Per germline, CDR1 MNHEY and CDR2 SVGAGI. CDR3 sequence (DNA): TGTGCCAGCAGGTTAGACAGGGGCGGAAAACTGTTTTTT. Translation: CASRLDRGGKLFF.

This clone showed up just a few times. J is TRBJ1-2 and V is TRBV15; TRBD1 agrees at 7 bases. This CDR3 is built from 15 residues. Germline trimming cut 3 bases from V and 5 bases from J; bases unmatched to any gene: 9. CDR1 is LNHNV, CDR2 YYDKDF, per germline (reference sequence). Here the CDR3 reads CATSSLLGQEYGYTF. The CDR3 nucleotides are TGTGCCACCAGCAGCCTACTCGGACAGGAGTATGGCTACACCTTC.

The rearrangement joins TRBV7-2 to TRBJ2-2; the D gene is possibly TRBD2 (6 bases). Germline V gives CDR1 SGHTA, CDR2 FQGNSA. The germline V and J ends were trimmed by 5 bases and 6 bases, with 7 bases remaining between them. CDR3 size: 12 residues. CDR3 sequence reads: CASSQRAGELFF. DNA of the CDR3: TGTGCCAGCAGCCAGCGGGCCGGGGAGCTGTTTTTT.

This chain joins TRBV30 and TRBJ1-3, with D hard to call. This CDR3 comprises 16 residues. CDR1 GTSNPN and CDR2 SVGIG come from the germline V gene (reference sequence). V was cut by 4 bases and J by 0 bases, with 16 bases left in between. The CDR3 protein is CAWKREPTISGNTIYF. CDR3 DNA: TGTGCCTGGAAAAGGGAACCGACTATCTCTGGAAACACCATATATTTT.

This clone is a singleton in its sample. The CDR3 spells CASSTEGVNTEAFF. In nucleotides, the CDR3 is TGTGCCAGTAGTACCGAGGGAGTAAACACTGAAGCTTTCTTT. The J gene is TRBJ1-1, the V gene TRBV19; no clear D gene. V was trimmed by 4 bases and J by 2 bases, leaving 11 bases between them. Germline CDR1 reads LNHDA; CDR2 reads SQIVND (reference sequence). This CDR3 region has 14 residues.

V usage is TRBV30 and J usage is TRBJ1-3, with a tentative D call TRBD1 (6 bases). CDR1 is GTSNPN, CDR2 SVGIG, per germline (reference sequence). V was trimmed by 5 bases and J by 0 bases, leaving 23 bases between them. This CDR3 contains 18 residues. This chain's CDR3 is CAWLGQPGGFPSGNTIYF. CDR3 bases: TGTGCCTGGCTCGGACAGCCGGGGGGGTTCCCCTCTGGAAACACCATATATTTT.

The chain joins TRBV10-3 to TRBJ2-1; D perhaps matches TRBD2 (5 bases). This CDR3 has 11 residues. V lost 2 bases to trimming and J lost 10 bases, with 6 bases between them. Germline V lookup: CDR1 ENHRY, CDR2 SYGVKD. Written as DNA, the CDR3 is TGTGCCATCAGTGAGGGGGAGGAGCAGTTCTTC. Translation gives CAISEGEEQFF.

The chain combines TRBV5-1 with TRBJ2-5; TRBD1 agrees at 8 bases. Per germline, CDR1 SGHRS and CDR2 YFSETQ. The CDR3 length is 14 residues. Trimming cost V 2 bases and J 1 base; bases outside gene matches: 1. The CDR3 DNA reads TGCGCCAGCAGCTTTCAGGGGGCCCAAGAGACCCAGTACTTC. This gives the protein CASSFQGAQETQYF.

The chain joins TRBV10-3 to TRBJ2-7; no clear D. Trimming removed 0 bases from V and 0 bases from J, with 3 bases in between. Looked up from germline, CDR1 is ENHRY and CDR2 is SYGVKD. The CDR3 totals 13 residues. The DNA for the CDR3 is TGTGCCATCAGTGAGTCGAGCTCCTACGAGCAGTACTTC. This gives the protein CAISESSSYEQYF.